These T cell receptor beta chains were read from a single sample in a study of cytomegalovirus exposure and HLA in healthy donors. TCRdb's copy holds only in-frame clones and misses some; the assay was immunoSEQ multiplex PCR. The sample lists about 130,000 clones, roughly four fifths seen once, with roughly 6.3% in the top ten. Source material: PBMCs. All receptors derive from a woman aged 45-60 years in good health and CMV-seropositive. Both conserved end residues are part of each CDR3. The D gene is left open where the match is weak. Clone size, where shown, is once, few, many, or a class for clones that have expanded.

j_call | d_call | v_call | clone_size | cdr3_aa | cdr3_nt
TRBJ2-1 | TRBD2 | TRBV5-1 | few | CASKPGLADNEQFF | TGCGCCAGCAAACCGGGACTAGCGGACAATGAGCAGTTCTTC
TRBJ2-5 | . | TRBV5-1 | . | CASSGGRRETQYF | TGCGCCAGCTCAGGGGGGCGGAGGGAGACCCAGTACTTC
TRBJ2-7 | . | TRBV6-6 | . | CASTDRGGPSYEQYF | TGTGCCAGCACCGACCGCGGGGGCCCCTCCTACGAGCAGTACTTC
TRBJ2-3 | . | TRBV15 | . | CAPRAEGSGLTDTQYF | TGTGCCCCCAGGGCCGAGGGTAGCGGACTCACAGATACGCAGTATTTT
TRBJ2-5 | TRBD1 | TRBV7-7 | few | CASSLVTGGETQYF | TGTGCTAGCAGCTTAGTGACAGGGGGGGAGACCCAGTACTTC
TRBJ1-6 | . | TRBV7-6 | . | CASSLRDNSPLHF | TGTGCCAGCAGCTTACGGGATAATTCACCCCTCCACTTT
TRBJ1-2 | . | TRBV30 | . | CAWSGGGSPYGYTF | TGTGCCTGGAGTGGGGGGGGGTCACCCTATGGCTACACCTTC
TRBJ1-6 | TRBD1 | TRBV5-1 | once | CASSPVAGGNSPLHF | TGCGCCAGCAGCCCGGTGGCAGGGGGTAATTCACCCCTCCACTTT
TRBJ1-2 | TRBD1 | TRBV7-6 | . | CASSTGQGVLHGYTF | TGTGCCAGCAGCACGGGACAGGGCGTCCTTCATGGCTACACCTTC
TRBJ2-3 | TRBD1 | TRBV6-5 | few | CASSGLRGPGDTQYF | TGTGCCAGCAGTGGCCTCAGGGGGCCCGGAGATACGCAGTATTTT
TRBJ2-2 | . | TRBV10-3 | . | CAIRKGQNTGELFF | TGTGCCATCAGAAAGGGACAAAACACCGGGGAGCTGTTTTTT
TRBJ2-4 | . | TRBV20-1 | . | CSASRQNIQYF | TGCAGTGCTTCTAGGCAAAACATTCAGTACTTC
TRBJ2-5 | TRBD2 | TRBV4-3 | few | CASSRTSGDQETQYF | TGCGCCAGCAGCCGGACTAGCGGGGATCAAGAGACCCAGTACTTC
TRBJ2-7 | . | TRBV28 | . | CASSKYDIPYEQYF | TGTGCCAGCTCCAAGTATGACATACCCTACGAGCAGTACTTC
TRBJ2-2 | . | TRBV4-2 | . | CASSQEPSAARELFF | TGTGCCAGCAGCCAAGAACCGTCCGCGGCGAGGGAGCTGTTTTTT
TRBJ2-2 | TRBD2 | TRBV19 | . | CASHSGVRTGELFF | TGTGCCAGTCATAGCGGGGTTCGTACCGGGGAGCTGTTTTTT
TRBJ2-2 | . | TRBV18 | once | CASSPPGAGGELFF | TGTGCCAGCTCACCACCGGGAGCCGGAGGGGAGCTGTTTTTT
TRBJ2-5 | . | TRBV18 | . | CASSPLAARETQYF | TGTGCCAGCTCACCGTTAGCGGCCAGGGAGACCCAGTACTTC
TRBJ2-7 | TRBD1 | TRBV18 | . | CASSRTGSYEQYF | TGTGCCAGCTCAAGGACAGGATCCTACGAGCAGTACTTC
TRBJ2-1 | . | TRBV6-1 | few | CASTGQHRSYNEQFF | TGTGCCAGCACGGGACAACATCGATCCTACAATGAGCAGTTCTTC
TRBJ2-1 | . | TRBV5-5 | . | CASSLDPRYNEQFF | TGTGCCAGCAGCTTGGACCCACGGTACAATGAGCAGTTCTTC
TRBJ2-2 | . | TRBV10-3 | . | CAISGTPTPGELFF | TGTGCCATCAGCGGGACTCCTACCCCCGGGGAGCTGTTTTTT
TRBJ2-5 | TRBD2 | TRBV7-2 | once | CASSPGLATETQYF | TGTGCCAGCAGCCCGGGACTAGCTACGGAGACCCAGTACTTC
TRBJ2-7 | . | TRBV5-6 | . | CASRRQGQYEQYF | TGTGCCAGCCGTCGCCAGGGGCAATACGAGCAGTACTTC
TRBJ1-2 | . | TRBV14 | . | CASSQNQQGGYGYTF | TGTGCCAGCAGCCAAAACCAACAGGGTGGCTATGGCTACACCTTC
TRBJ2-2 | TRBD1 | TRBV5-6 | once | CASSYPGTGNTGELFF | TGTGCCAGCAGCTACCCCGGGACAGGTAACACCGGGGAGCTGTTTTTT
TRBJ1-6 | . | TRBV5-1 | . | CASSPGGSPLHF | TGCGCCAGCAGCCCGGGGGGTTCACCCCTCCACTTT
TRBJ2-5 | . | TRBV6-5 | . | CASSYSNSAGQYF | TGTGCCAGCAGTTACTCTAACAGTGCTGGGCAGTACTTC
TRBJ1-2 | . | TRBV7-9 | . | CASSLVGGNYGYTF | TGTGCCAGCAGCTTAGTTGGGGGGAACTATGGCTACACCTTC
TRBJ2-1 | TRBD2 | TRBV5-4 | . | CASSAKGLADEQFF | TGTGCCAGCAGCGCTAAGGGACTAGCCGACGAGCAGTTCTTC
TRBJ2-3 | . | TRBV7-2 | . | CASSSGLGGNTQYF | TGTGCCAGCAGCTCCGGACTAGGGGGGAATACGCAGTATTTT
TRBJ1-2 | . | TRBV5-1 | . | CASSLVRGDYGYTF | TGCGCCAGCAGCTTGGTGCGGGGGGACTATGGCTACACCTTC
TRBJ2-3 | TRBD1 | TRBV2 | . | CASSEAGQGKQYF | TGTGCCAGCAGTGAAGCCGGACAGGGCAAGCAGTATTTT
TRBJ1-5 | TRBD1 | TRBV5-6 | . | CASSSTGLDQPQHF | TGTGCCAGCAGCTCGACAGGGCTAGATCAGCCCCAGCATTTT
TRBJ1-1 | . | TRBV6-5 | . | CASSYGPGNTEAFF | TGTGCCAGCAGTTACGGTCCAGGGAACACTGAAGCTTTCTTT
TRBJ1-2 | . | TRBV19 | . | CASSISVYGYTF | TGTGCCAGTAGTATTTCAGTCTATGGCTACACCTTC
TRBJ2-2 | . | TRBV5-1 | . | CASSLEQGTGELFF | TGCGCCAGCAGCTTGGAACAGGGCACCGGGGAGCTGTTTTTT
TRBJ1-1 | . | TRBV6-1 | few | CASSPGIQTEAFF | TGTGCCAGCAGTCCGGGAATACAAACTGAAGCTTTCTTT
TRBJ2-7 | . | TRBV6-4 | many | CASSEVAGATYEQYF | TGTGCCAGCAGTGAAGTGGCAGGGGCGACCTACGAGCAGTACTTC
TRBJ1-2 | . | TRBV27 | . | CASSSLMGGGGGYTF | TGTGCCAGCAGTTCATTGATGGGGGGGGGCGGTGGCTACACCTTC
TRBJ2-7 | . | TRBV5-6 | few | CASFLLGQTAYEQYF | TGTGCCAGCTTTCTCCTCGGACAGACTGCCTACGAGCAGTACTTC
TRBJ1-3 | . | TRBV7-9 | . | CASSHVAFGNTIYF | TGTGCCAGCAGTCATGTGGCCTTCGGAAACACCATATATTTT
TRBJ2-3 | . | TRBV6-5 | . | CASSYGQFRTDTQYF | TGTGCCAGCAGTTACGGGCAGTTTCGCACAGATACGCAGTATTTT
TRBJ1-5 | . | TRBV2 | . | CASSERTENQPQHF | TGTGCCAGCAGTGAGAGGACAGAAAATCAGCCCCAGCATTTT
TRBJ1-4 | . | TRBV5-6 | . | CASSLTGSGVPNEKLFF | TGTGCCAGCAGCTTGACGGGTTCGGGGGTGCCTAATGAAAAACTGTTTTTT
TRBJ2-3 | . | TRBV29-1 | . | CSVDSMDLYTQYF | TGCAGCGTTGACTCCATGGACTTGTATACGCAGTATTTT
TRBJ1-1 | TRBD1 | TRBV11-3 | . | CASSPSGQGFEAFF | TGTGCCAGCAGCCCATCGGGACAGGGGTTTGAAGCTTTCTTT
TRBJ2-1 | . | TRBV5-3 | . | CARSLRQIEREQFF | TGTGCCAGAAGCTTGCGCCAGATCGAGCGGGAGCAGTTCTTC
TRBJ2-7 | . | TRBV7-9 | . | CASSLVHPSYEQYF | TGTGCCAGCAGCTTGGTACACCCCTCCTACGAGCAGTACTTC
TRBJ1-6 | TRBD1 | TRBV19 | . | CASRAGQGRSPLHF | TGTGCCAGTAGGGCAGGACAGGGTCGGTCACCCCTCCACTTT
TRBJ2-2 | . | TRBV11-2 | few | CASSSFRAGELFF | TGTGCCAGCAGCTCATTCAGGGCCGGGGAGCTGTTTTTT
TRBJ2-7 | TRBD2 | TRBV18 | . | CASSLGGGPTYEQYF | TGTGCCAGCTCCCTCGGCGGGGGGCCCACCTACGAGCAGTACTTC
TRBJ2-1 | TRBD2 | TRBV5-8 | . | CASSRGGTSGYNEQFF | TGTGCCAGCAGCCGGGGGGGGACTAGCGGGTACAATGAGCAGTTCTTC